This TCR beta chain was sequenced during a study of T-cell reconstitution after alpha-beta-depleted transplantation in children. This clonotype was seen ten or more times. The CDR3 runs to 13 residues. Trimming took off 7 bases at V and 5 bases at J, with 17 bases between the two ends. The germline gives CDR1 SQVTM, CDR2 ANQGSEA. Unique molecular identifiers were incorporated during preparation of the TCRbeta library. TCRdb itself ran the PCR reads through MiXCR, one entry per CDR3 protein. The sample carries roughly 500,000 distinct CDR3 sequences, around 13% recorded once. Source: PBMCs from the stem cell graft donor, taken from the stem cell graft. The chain recombines TRBV29-1 with TRBJ2-5, with D possibly matching TRBD1 (6 bases). The TCR sequence derives from a human donor who donated a stem cell graft to a child with combined immunodeficiency. The CDR3 DNA is TGCAGCGGGACAGCACTTCAAGGGGAGACCCAGTACTTC. It translates to CSGTALQGETQYF.